The present TCR beta chain was sequenced within a study of T cells in Graves' hyperthyroidism and ophthalmopathy. Germline assignment: CDR1 SGHAT and CDR2 FQDESV (reference sequence). The V segment lost 3 bases and the J segment 7 bases; nucleotides outside the gene matches: 4. The CDR3 is made up of 14 amino acids. Hyperthyroidism in the patients, aged 18 to 65, was newly diagnosed and under 2 months in duration. This clonotype was observed many times. TCR beta CDR3 regions were amplified from RNA transcripts. The HTBI primer set drove a first-round RT-PCR of the TCR CDR3. TCRdb re-derived calls from the multiplex PCR reads in MiXCR, one entry per CDR3 protein. This repertoire shows roughly 740,000 distinct CDR3 sequences, around 17% found once; its top ten account for under 8.5%.

The chain employs TRBV11-1 and TRBJ2-1, with TRBD1 matching 9 bases. Source material: blood. This TCR was recovered from a man younger than 30 with Graves' hyperthyroidism. For the CDR3, the DNA is TGTGCCAGCAGCTTTTCGACAGGGGGGAATGAGCAGTTCTTC. Protein sequence: CASSFSTGGNEQFF.